Listed below are T cell receptor beta chains from one sample, sequenced in a study of control samples from healthy donors and cancer patients. Repertoires were generated with immunoSEQ multiplex PCR, while TCRdb's copy carries only in-frame clones and drops some. In the table there are over 200,000 clones, roughly four fifths of which are singletons. Specimen: PBMCs. The receptors here all came from a woman aged 55-69 years with lung cancer. Each CDR3 is given with its conserved first and last residue. D genes are given only for firm matches. Not all rows give a size; the values are once, few, many and, for expanded clones, a class.

DNA: TGTGCCAGCAGTACTGGTCGCTCTGGGGGGCCCCTCCACTTT
CDR3: CASSTGRSGGPLHF
size: few
D: -
V: TRBV2
J: TRBJ1-6

DNA: TGCGCCAGCAGCCAAGGACTAGCGTTTCCCTACGAGCAGTACTTC
CDR3: CASSQGLAFPYEQYF
size: -
D: TRBD2
V: TRBV4-1
J: TRBJ2-7

DNA: TGTGCCAGCAGTTACAGGTATGGGGGTAATCAGCCCCAGCATTTT
CDR3: CASSYRYGGNQPQHF
size: -
D: -
V: TRBV6-5
J: TRBJ1-5

DNA: TGTGCCAGCAGCAGAGGACTAGCGGGGGGAAAAACCTACGAGCAGTACTTC
CDR3: CASSRGLAGGKTYEQYF
size: few
D: TRBD2
V: TRBV11-2
J: TRBJ2-7

DNA: TGTGCCAGCAGCTTGCCTCAGCACAATGAGCAGTTCTTC
CDR3: CASSLPQHNEQFF
size: -
D: -
V: TRBV5-8
J: TRBJ2-1

DNA: TGTGCCAGTAGTATGAACGAGGCCCTGAACACTGAAGCTTTCTTT
CDR3: CASSMNEALNTEAFF
size: -
D: -
V: TRBV19
J: TRBJ1-1

DNA: TGTGCCAGCAGCGTAGCTACCGGGATCAGCTCTGGAAACACCATATATTTT
CDR3: CASSVATGISSGNTIYF
size: -
D: -
V: TRBV9
J: TRBJ1-3

DNA: TGCGCCAGCAGCCCGGACAACTACGAGCAGTACTTC
CDR3: CASSPDNYEQYF
size: -
D: -
V: TRBV5-1
J: TRBJ2-7

DNA: TGTGCCTGGAGTGCGATCAGGGGGTTCTCTGGAAACACCATATATTTT
CDR3: CAWSAIRGFSGNTIYF
size: -
D: TRBD1
V: TRBV30
J: TRBJ1-3

DNA: TGTGCCAGCAGCTTATGGTCAGAAGCTTTCTTT
CDR3: CASSLWSEAFF
size: -
D: -
V: TRBV7-9
J: TRBJ1-1

DNA: TGCAGCGCCAAAAACGGGGAAAAACTGTTTTTT
CDR3: CSAKNGEKLFF
size: -
D: -
V: TRBV29-1
J: TRBJ1-4

DNA: TGTGCCAGCACAGGGAATTCCTACGAGCAGTACTTC
CDR3: CASTGNSYEQYF
size: -
D: -
V: TRBV6-5
J: TRBJ2-7

DNA: TGTGCCAGCAGCTTCCCTGTGGGGAGGGCATCTTTCGCGCAGTACTTC
CDR3: CASSFPVGRASFAQYF
size: -
D: TRBD2
V: TRBV5-5
J: TRBJ2-7

DNA: TGTGCCAGCAGCCAGAGGGGGGCAGTCTATGGCTACACCTTC
CDR3: CASSQRGAVYGYTF
size: -
D: -
V: TRBV5-6
J: TRBJ1-2

DNA: TGTGCCAGCAGCTCCAGCAACGGCAATGAGCAGTTCTTC
CDR3: CASSSSNGNEQFF
size: -
D: -
V: TRBV7-3
J: TRBJ2-1

DNA: TGCGCCAGCAGTGCAAGACAGGGGATGAACACTGAAGCTTTCTTT
CDR3: CASSARQGMNTEAFF
size: once
D: TRBD1
V: TRBV10-1
J: TRBJ1-1

DNA: TGTGCCAGCAGTTACCGTCCCCCTGGGGCCAACGTCCTGACTTTC
CDR3: CASSYRPPGANVLTF
size: -
D: -
V: TRBV6-5
J: TRBJ2-6

DNA: TGTGCCAGCAGCCTTCTGAACAGAGTTGGCTACACCTTC
CDR3: CASSLLNRVGYTF
size: -
D: -
V: TRBV3-1/TRBV3-2
J: TRBJ1-2

DNA: TGTGCCAGTATTATAAAACCCCTCACGACAGGGAGGAATGAGCAGTTCTTC
CDR3: CASIIKPLTTGRNEQFF
size: -
D: -
V: TRBV19
J: TRBJ2-1

DNA: TGTGCCAGCAGTTACTCCCGCGGCCCCTGGACTGAAGCTTTCTTT
CDR3: CASSYSRGPWTEAFF
size: -
D: -
V: TRBV6-2/TRBV6-3
J: TRBJ1-1